What follows describes a single TCR beta chain. Antigen: not known. The record originates from a study of T cell responses to AZD1222 COVID-19 vaccine. General study findings and limits: Rises in breadth and depth of Spike-specific TCRs came after two AZD1222 doses.

The CDR3 runs to 17 residues. V trimming: 2 bases; J trimming: 2 bases; junction bases outside the gene matches: 6. CDR1 LGHNA and CDR2 YSLEER come from the germline V gene. Only in-frame clones appear in the TCRdb table, and some are missing; sequencing was by immunoSEQ multiplex PCR. The table has tens of thousands of clones, approximately 90% seen once. The sequencing here drew on peripheral blood, taken on day 0 of AZD1222 vaccination. The chain links TRBV4-3 to TRBJ2-2; 9 bases line up with TRBD2. The TCR comes from an adult in good health. The DNA of the CDR3 is TGCGCCAGCAGCCAAACGGCGGGGGGGCGAAACACCGGGGAGCTGTTTTTT. Translation gives CASSQTAGGRNTGELFF.